This T cell receptor (beta chain) emerged from a study of T cells of healthy individuals. TCRdb used MiXCR to reprocess the 5' RACE reads, holding one entry per CDR3 protein. The table has about 60,000 distinct CDR3 sequences, roughly 16% seen once. Germline CDR1 is SGHRS and CDR2 is YFSETQ. CDR3 length: 14 residues. V lost 4 bases and J 0 bases, leaving 11 bases between the germline ends. This clonotype has at least ten counts. The TCR was taken from a human donor in good health. This chain uses TRBV5-1 with TRBJ2-7; D may be TRBD2 (6 bases). CDR3: CASSTGLISYEQYF. DNA for the CDR3: TGCGCCAGCAGCACAGGACTAATCTCCTACGAGCAGTACTTC.